This is a list of T cell receptor beta chains from one sample in a study of T-cell memory formation after mild COVID-19. One entry per CDR3 protein results from TCRdb running MiXCR on the 5' RACE reads. The sample includes 450,000 or so distinct CDR3 sequences, 15% to 20% of them seen just once. The sequenced sample was PBMCs or a T cell subset sorted from them (not recorded which). The receptors were gathered from an adult woman who had mild COVID-19 (a few samples of this study predate the infection). Cell type and time point are not known. Each CDR3 is given with its conserved first and last residue. The D gene is left open where the match is weak. A row's size may be missing; if present it is once, few, many or a size class.

j_gene	d_gene	v_gene	abundance	CDR3aa	CDR3nt
TRBJ2-1	TRBD2	TRBV7-3	.	CASSLVAGASNEQFF	TGTGCCAGCAGCTTAGTAGCGGGAGCCTCCAATGAGCAGTTCTTC
TRBJ2-3	TRBD2	TRBV12-3/TRBV12-4	few	CATSYYGGSSTDTQYF	TGTGCCACCAGTTACTACGGGGGGTCTAGCACAGATACGCAGTATTTT
TRBJ1-4	.	TRBV25-1	few	CASSDPDGWNEKLFF	TGTGCCAGCAGTGACCCCGACGGGTGGAATGAAAAACTGTTTTTT
TRBJ1-2	.	TRBV20-1	.	CSANQGYYGYTF	TGCAGTGCTAACCAGGGGTACTATGGCTACACCTTC
TRBJ1-2	.	TRBV30	once	CACRGNRRGYTF	TGTGCCTGCCGGGGGAACAGACGGGGCTACACCTTC
TRBJ1-5	TRBD1	TRBV6-2/TRBV6-3	few	CASSRGTGVVNQPQHF	TGTGCCAGCAGTCGAGGGACAGGGGTCGTCAATCAGCCCCAGCATTTT
TRBJ2-1	.	TRBV4-3	few	CASSQDTTRRDEQFF	TGCGCCAGCAGCCAAGATACGACCCGCCGGGATGAGCAGTTCTTC
TRBJ1-2	.	TRBV5-4	.	CASSRSTGQANYGYTF	TGTGCCAGCAGCCGATCGACAGGCCAAGCTAACTATGGCTACACCTTC
TRBJ2-5	.	TRBV7-9	few	CASSLAPEETQYF	TGTGCCAGCAGCTTAGCCCCCGAGGAGACCCAGTACTTC
TRBJ1-1	TRBD1	TRBV29-1	few	CSVDGQGDTEAFF	TGCAGCGTTGATGGACAGGGAGACACTGAAGCTTTCTTT
TRBJ2-3	.	TRBV29-1	.	CSVERRLVDTQYF	TGCAGCGTTGAACGACGTTTGGTAGATACGCAGTATTTT
TRBJ2-5	.	TRBV7-6	.	CASSFWQGMVETQYF	TGTGCCAGCAGCTTTTGGCAGGGGATGGTGGAGACCCAGTACTTC
TRBJ2-4	.	TRBV19	few	CASHNSDLAKNIQYF	TGTGCCAGCCATAACTCCGACCTGGCCAAAAACATTCAGTACTTC
TRBJ2-4	.	TRBV6-2/TRBV6-3	few	CASSYRRELYF	TGTGCCAGCAGTTACCGCAGGGAGTTGTACTTC
TRBJ2-1	TRBD2	TRBV20-1	.	CSARLGGNEQFF	TGCAGTGCTAGACTGGGGGGGAATGAGCAGTTCTTC
TRBJ1-1	.	TRBV7-3	.	CASSYTGGRAFF	TGTGCCAGCAGTTACACCGGGGGAAGGGCTTTCTTT